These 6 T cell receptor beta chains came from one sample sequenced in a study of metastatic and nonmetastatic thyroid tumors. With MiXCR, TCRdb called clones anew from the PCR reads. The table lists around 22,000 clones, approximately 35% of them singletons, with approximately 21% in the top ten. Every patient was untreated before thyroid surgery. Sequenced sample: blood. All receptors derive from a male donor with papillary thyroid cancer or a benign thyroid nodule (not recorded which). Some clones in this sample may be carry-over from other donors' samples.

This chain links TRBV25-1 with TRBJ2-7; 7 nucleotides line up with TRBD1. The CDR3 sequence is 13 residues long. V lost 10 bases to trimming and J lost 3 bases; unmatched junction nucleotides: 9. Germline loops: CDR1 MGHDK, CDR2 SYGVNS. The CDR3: CATRDSDVYEQYF. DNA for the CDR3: TGTGCCACCAGGGACAGCGATGTCTACGAGCAGTACTTC.

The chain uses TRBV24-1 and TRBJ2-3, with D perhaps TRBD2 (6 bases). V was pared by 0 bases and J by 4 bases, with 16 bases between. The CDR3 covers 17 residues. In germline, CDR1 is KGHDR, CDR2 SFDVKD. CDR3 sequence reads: CATSDLGRGNAADTQYF. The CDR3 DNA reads TGTGCCACCAGTGATTTGGGTCGGGGGAACGCGGCAGATACGCAGTATTTT.

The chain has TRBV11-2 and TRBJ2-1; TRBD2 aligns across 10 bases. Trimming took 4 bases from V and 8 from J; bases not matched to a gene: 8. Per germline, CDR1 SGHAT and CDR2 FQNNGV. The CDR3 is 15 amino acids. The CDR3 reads CASSSTSGVDHEQFF. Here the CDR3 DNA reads TGTGCCAGCAGCTCCACTAGCGGGGTTGATCATGAGCAGTTCTTC.

CDR3 loop: CASSLIGETQYF. The CDR3 nucleotides are TGTGCCAGCAGCTTAATCGGGGAGACCCAGTACTTC. The chain is built from TRBV11-2 and TRBJ2-5; D is undetermined. CDR1 SGHAT and CDR2 FQNNGV come from the germline V gene. The V gene lost 2 bases and the J gene lost 5 bases, with 6 bases spanning the gap. CDR3 length: 12 residues.

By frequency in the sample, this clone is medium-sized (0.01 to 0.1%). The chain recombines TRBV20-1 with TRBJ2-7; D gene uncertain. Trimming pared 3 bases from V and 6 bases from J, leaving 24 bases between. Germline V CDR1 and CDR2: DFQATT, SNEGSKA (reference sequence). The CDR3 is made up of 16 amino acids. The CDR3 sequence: CSASSYNARRVSEQYF. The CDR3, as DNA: TGCAGTGCTAGCTCGTATAACGCCCGAAGAGTATCCGAGCAGTACTTC.

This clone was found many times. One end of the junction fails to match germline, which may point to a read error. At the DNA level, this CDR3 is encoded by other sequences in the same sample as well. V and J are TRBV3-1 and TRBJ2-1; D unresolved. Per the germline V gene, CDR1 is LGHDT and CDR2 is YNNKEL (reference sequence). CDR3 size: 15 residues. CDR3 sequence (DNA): TGTGCCAGTAGCCAAGAAGGTGGCCCCTACAATGAGCAGTTCTTC. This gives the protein CASSQEGGPYNEQFF.